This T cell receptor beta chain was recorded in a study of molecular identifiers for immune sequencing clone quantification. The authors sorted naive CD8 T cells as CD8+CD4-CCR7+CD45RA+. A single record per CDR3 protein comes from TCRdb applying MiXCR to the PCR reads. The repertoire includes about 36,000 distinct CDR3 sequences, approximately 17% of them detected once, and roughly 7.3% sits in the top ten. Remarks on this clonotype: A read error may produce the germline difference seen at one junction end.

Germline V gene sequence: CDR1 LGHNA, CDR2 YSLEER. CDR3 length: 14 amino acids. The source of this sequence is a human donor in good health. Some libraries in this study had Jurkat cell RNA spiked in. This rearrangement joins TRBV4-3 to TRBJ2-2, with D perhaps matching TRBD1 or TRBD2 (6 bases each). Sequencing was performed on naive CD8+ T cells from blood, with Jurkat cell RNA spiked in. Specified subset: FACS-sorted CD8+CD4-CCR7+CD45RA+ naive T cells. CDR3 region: CAGSQGGIPGKLFF. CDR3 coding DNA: TGCGCCGGCAGCCAAGGGGGGATACCCGGAAAGCTGTTTTTT.